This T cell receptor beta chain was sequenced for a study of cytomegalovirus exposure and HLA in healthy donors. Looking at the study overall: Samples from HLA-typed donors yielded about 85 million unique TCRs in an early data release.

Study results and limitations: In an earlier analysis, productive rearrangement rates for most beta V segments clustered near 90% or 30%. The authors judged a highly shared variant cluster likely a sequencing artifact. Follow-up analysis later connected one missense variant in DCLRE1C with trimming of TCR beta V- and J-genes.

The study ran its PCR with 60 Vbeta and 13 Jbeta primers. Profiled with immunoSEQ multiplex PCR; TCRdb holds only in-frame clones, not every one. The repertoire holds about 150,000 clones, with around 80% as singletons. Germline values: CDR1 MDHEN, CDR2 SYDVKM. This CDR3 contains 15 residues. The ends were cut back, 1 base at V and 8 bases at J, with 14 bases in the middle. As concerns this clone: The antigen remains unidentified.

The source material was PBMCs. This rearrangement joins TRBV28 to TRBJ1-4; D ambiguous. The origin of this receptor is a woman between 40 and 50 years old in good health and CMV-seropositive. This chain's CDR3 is CASSLLTTPREKLFF. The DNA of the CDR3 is TGTGCCAGCAGTTTATTAACCACGCCTAGGGAAAAACTGTTTTTT.